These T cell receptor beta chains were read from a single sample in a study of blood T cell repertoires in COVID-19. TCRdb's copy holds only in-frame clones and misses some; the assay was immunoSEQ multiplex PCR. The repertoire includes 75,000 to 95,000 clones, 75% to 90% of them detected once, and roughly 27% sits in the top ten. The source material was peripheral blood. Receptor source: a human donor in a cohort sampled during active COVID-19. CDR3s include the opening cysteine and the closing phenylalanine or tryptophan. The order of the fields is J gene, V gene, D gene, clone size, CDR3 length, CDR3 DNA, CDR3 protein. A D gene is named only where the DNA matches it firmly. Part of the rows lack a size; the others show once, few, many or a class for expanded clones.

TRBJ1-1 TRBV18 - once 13 TGTGCCAGCTCACCACGGGGGGGCACTGAAGCTTTCTTT CASSPRGGTEAFF
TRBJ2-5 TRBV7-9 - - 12 TGTGCCAGCAGCTTAGCGCGGGAGACCCAGTACTTC CASSLARETQYF
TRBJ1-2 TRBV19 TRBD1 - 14 TGTGCCAGTACCCCGGGACAGAACAACTATGGCTACACCTTC CASTPGQNNYGYTF
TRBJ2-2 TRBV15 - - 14 TGTGCCGCCAGCAGAGCGGGTCTGCCCGGGGAGCTGTTTTTT CAASRAGLPGELFF
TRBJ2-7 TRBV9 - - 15 TGTGCCAGCAGCGGAGGCGACTTTGGCTCCTACGAGCAGTACTTC CASSGGDFGSYEQYF
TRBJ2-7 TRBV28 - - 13 TGTGCCAGCAGCCCCGGACTTCTTTTGCAGCAGTACTTC CASSPGLLLQQYF
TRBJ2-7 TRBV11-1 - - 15 TGTGCCAGCAGCCGCGGGGTAGGGGCGGGATACGAGCAGTACTTC CASSRGVGAGYEQYF
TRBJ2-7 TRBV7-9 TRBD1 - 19 TGTGCCAGCAGCTTAGTTGGGTCAGGGGGCCTCGCAGGGTCCTACGAGCAGTACTTC CASSLVGSGGLAGSYEQYF
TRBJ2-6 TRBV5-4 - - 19 TGTGCCAGCAGCTTGGGCCCTCTCGGCAGGGGATCTGGGGCCAACGTCCTGACTTTC CASSLGPLGRGSGANVLTF
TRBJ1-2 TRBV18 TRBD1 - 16 TGTGCCAGCTCACCCCCCGGGACAGGGTCTAACTATGGCTACACCTTC CASSPPGTGSNYGYTF
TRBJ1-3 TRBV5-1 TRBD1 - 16 TGCGCCAGCAGCTTGGGGGGACAGGGCTCTGGAAACACCATATATTTT CASSLGGQGSGNTIYF
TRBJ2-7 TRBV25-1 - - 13 TGTGCCAGCAGTGAATATGGTCCAGCGGCTAAGTACTTC CASSEYGPAAKYF
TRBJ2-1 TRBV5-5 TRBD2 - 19 TGTGCCAGCAGCTTGGCCCCCGTGACTAGCTCTAGCTCCTACAATGAGCAGTTCTTC CASSLAPVTSSSSYNEQFF
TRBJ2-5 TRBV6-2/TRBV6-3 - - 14 TGTGCCAGCAGTTACCTCCGGGGGCAAGAGACCCAGTACTTC CASSYLRGQETQYF
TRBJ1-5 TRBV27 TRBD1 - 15 TGTGCCAGCAGTCTTACCCAAGGGGGCCCACAGCCCCAGCATTTT CASSLTQGGPQPQHF
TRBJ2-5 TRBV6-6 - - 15 TGTGCCAGCAGTTACTCGGGGGACTTCAAATCTGGGGAGTACTTC CASSYSGDFKSGEYF
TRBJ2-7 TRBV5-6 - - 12 TGTGCCAGCAGCTTAGGACTGTACGAGCAGTACTTC CASSLGLYEQYF
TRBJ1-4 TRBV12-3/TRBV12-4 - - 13 TGTGCCAGCAGTTCCGGGATTAATGAAAAACTGTTTTTT CASSSGINEKLFF
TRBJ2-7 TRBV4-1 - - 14 TGCGCCAGCAGCCAAGTCCCGGTTACCTACGAGCAGTACTTC CASSQVPVTYEQYF
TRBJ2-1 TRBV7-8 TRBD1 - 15 TGTGCCATTTCTGCGGGACAGGGGCCCTACAATGAGCAGTTCTTC CAISAGQGPYNEQFF
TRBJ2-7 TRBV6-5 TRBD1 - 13 TGTGCCAGCAGCCAGGACAGGTTGTGGGAGCAGTACTTC CASSQDRLWEQYF
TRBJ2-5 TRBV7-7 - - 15 TGTGCCAGCAGCTTAGGTGGGCAGACTACGGGGACCCAGTACTTC CASSLGGQTTGTQYF
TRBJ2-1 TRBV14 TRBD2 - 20 TGTGCCAGCAGCCGCTCACGGATTTCTAGCGGGGGGCAAGGGGGCAATGAGCAGTTCTTC CASSRSRISSGGQGGNEQFF
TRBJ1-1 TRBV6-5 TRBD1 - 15 TGTGCCAGCAGTTACTGGACAGGGTCGGACACTGAAGCTTTCTTT CASSYWTGSDTEAFF
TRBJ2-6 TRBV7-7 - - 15 TGTGCTAGCAGCTCGAGGGTCGCGGGGGCCAACGTCCTGACTTTC CASSSRVAGANVLTF
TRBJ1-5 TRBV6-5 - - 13 TGTGCCAGCACCCTGACAATCAATCAGCCCCAGCATTTT CASTLTINQPQHF
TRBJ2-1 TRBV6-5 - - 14 TGTGCCAGCAGTTCCCGAGCGGTGTACAATGAGCAGTTCTTC CASSSRAVYNEQFF
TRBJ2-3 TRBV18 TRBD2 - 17 TGTGCCAGCTCACCTCAATTTAGCGGGGGGGCGACAGATACGCAGTATTTT CASSPQFSGGATDTQYF
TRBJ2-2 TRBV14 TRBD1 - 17 TGTGCCAGCAGCCACCCAGGGGGTTCGTCGAACACCGGGGAGCTGTTTTTT CASSHPGGSSNTGELFF
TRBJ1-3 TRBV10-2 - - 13 TGCGCCAGCACTGTGGGCTGGGGAAACACCATATATTTT CASTVGWGNTIYF
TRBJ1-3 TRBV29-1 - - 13 TGCAGCGTTTCACAGGGCGGTGGAAACACCATATATTTT CSVSQGGGNTIYF
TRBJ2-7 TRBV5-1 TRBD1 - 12 TGCGCCAGCTATGGACAGGGGTACGAGCAGTACTTC CASYGQGYEQYF